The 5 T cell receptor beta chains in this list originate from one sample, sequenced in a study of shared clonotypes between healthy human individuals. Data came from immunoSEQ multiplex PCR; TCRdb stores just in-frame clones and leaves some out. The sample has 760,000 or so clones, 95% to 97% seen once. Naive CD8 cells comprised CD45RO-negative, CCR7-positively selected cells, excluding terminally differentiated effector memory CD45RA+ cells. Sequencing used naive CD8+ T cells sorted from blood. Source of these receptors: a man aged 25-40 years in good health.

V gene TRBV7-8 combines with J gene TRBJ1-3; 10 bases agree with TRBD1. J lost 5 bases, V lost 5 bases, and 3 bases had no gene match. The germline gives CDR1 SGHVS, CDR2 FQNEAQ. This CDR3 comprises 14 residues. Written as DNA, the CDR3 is TGTGCCAGCAGCGACAGGGGGCGCAGAAACACCATATATTTT. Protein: CASSDRGRRNTIYF.

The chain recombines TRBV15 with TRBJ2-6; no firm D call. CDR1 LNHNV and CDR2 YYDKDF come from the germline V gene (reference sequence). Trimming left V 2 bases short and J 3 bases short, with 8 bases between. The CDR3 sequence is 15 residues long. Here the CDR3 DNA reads TGTGCCACCAGCAGATGGTCAGATGGGGCCAACGTCCTGACTTTC. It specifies CATSRWSDGANVLTF.

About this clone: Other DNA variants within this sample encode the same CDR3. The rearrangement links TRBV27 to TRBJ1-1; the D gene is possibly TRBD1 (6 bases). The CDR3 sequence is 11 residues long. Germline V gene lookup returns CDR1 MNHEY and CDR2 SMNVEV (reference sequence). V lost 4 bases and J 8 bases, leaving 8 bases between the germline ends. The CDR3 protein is CASSSGVEAFF. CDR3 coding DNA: TGTGCCAGCAGTTCAGGGGTGGAAGCTTTCTTT.

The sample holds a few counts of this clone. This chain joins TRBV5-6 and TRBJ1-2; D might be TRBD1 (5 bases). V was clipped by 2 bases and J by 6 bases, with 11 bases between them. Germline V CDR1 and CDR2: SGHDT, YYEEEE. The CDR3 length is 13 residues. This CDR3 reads CASSFGQGHGYTF. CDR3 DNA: TGTGCCAGCAGCTTCGGGCAGGGCCATGGCTACACCTTC.

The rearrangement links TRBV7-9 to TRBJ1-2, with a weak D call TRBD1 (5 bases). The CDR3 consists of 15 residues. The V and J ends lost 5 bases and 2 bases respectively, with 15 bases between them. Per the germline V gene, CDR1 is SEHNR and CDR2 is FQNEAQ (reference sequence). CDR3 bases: TGTGCCAGCAGCACGATCCAGGGAAAGAACTATGGCTACACCTTC. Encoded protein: CASSTIQGKNYGYTF.